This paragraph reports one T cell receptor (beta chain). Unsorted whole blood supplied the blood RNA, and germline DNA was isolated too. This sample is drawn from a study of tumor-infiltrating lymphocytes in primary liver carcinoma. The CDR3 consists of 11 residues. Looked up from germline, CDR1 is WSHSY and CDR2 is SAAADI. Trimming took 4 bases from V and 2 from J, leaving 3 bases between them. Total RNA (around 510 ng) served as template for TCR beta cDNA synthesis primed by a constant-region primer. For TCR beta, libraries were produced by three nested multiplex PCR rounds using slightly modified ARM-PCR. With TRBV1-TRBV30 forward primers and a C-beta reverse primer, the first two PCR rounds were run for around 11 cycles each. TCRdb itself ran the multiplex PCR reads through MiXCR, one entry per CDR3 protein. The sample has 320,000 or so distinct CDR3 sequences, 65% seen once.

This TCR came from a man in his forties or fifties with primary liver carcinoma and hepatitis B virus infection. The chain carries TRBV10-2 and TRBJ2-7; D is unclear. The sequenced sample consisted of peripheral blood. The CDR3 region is CASSAAYEQYF. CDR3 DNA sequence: TGCGCCAGCAGTGCCGCCTACGAGCAGTACTTC.